This paragraph reports one TCR beta chain. Its cognate antigen is unknown. A multiplex PCR was run with 60 Vbeta primers and 13 Jbeta primers. Using immunoSEQ multiplex PCR, the repertoire was profiled, and TCRdb retains in-frame clones only, with some absent. The data show some 190,000 clones, approximately 80% seen once. This sample is drawn from a study of cytomegalovirus exposure and HLA in healthy donors. Study-level points and caveats: The productive fraction for most TCR beta V segments was about 87% or about 30% in an earlier analysis.

The receptor was derived from a man aged 18 to 35 in good health and CMV-seronegative. The source material was PBMCs.

CDR3 DNA sequence: TGTGCCAGCAGCGTAGATCCGGGCGGGGGGGCTTTAGAGACCCAGTACTTC. The encoded protein is CASSVDPGGGALETQYF. V gene TRBV9 combines with J gene TRBJ2-5, with TRBD2 matching 9 bases. The ends lost 0 bases at V and 4 bases at J; junction bases unmatched: 10. The CDR3 loop spans 17 amino acids. Germline-derived CDR1 and CDR2 are SGDLS and YYNGEE.